This T cell receptor (beta chain) was recovered during a study of blood T cell repertoires in COVID-19. Turning to the study itself: Nucleic acid was either cDNA or gDNA, and it came from T cells, B-cell-depleted T cells, or PBMCs.

Germline V CDR1 and CDR2: MNHEY, SVGEGT. This CDR3 comprises 15 residues. V trimming: 5 bases; J trimming: 1 base; junction bases outside the gene matches: 6. In the authors' workflow: Nucleated cell counts were estimated from reference gene primer amplification. Libraries were prepared by immunoSEQ multiplex PCR; TCRdb keeps only in-frame clonotypes and omits some of them. V and J calls and clone size are given by that table; D and trimming were obtained from the DNA. The data contain over 100,000 clones, around 86% of them singletons. Material for sequencing was peripheral blood. The TCR originated in a man aged 35 to 55 with acute or convalescent COVID-19. The chain carries TRBV6-2 or TRBV6-3 and TRBJ2-3, with 7 bases matching TRBD1. CDR3 sequence reads: CASSARDRGTDTQYF. As DNA, the CDR3 is TGTGCCAGCAGTGCCCGGGACAGAGGCACAGATACGCAGTATTTT.